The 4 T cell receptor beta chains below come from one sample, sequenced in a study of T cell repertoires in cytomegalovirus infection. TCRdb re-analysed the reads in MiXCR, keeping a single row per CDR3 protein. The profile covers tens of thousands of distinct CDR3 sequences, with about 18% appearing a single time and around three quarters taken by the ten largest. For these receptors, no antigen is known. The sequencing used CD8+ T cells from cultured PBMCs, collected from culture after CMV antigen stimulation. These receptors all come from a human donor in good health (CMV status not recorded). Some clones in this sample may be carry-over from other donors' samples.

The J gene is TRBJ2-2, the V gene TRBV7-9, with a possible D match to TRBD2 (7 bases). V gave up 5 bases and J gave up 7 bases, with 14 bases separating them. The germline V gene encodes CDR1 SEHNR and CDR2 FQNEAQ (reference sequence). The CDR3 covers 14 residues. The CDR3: CASSAYGGHGELFF. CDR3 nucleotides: TGTGCCAGCAGCGCGTACGGGGGGCACGGGGAGCTGTTTTTT.

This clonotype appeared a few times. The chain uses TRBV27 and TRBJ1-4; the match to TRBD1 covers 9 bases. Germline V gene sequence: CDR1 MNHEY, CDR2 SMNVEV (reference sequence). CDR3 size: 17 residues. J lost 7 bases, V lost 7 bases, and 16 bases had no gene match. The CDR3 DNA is TGTGCCAGCACTCTTTATGGCCGGGGACAGGGAGGTGAAAAACTGTTTTTT. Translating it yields CASTLYGRGQGGEKLFF.

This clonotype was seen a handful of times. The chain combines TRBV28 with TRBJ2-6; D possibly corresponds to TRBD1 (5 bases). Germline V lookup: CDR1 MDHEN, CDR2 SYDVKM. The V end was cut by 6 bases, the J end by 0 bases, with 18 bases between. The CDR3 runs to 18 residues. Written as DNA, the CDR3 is TGTGCCAGCAGCCCCTTGGCAGGGAAACTCTCTGGGGCCAACGTCCTGACTTTC. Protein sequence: CASSPLAGKLSGANVLTF.

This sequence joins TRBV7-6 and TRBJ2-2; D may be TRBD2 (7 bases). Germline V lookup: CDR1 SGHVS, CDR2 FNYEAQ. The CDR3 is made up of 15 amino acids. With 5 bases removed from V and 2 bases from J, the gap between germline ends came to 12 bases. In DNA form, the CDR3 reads TGTGCCAGCAGCCCGCGGGGGCGAAACACCGGGGAGCTGTTTTTT. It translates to CASSPRGRNTGELFF.